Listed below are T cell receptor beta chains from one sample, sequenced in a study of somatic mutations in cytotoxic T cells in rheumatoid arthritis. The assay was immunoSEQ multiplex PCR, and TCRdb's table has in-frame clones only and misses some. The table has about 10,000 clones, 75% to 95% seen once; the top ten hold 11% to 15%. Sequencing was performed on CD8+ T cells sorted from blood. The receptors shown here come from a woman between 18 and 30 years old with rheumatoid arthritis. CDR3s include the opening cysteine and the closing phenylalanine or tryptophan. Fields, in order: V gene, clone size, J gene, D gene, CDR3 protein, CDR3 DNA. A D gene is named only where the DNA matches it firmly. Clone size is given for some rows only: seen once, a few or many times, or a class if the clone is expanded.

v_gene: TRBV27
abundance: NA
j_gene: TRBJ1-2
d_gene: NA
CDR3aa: CASSPTGPFYGYTF
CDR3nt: TGTGCCAGCAGCCCCACAGGGCCCTTCTATGGCTACACCTTC

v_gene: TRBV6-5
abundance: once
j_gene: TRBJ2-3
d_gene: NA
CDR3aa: CASSFGTISTDTQYF
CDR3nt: TGTGCCAGCAGTTTTGGGACAATTAGCACAGATACGCAGTATTTT

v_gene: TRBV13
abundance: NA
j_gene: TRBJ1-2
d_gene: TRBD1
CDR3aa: CASSLQGIDGYTF
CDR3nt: TGTGCCAGCAGCCTACAGGGGATCGATGGCTACACCTTC

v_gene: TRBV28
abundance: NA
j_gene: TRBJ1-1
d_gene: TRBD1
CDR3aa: CASSPGTGALGFF
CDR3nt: TGTGCCAGCAGCCCCGGGACAGGGGCCTTAGGTTTCTTT

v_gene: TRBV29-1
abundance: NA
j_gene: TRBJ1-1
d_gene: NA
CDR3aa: CSVEDPPGSVNTEAFF
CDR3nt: TGCAGCGTTGAAGATCCGCCAGGCTCCGTGAACACTGAAGCTTTCTTT

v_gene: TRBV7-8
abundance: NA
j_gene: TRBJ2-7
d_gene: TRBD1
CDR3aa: CASSLVGQGQYEQYF
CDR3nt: TGTGCCAGCAGCTTAGTAGGACAGGGGCAATACGAGCAGTACTTC

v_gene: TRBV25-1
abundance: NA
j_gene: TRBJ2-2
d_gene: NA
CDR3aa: CASSEYFRASNTGELFF
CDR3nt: TGTGCCAGCAGTGAATATTTCAGGGCATCGAACACCGGGGAGCTGTTTTTT

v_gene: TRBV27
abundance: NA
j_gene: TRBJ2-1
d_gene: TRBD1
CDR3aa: CASSPSDRGTYNEQFF
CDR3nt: TGTGCCAGCAGTCCCTCGGACAGGGGCACCTACAATGAGCAGTTCTTC

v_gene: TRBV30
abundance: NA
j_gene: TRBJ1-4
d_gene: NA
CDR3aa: CAWSIRATNEKLFF
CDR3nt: TGTGCCTGGAGTATCCGAGCAACTAATGAAAAACTGTTTTTT

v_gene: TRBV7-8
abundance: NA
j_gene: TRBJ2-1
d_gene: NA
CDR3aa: CASSLGSTGSYNEQFF
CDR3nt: TGTGCCAGCAGCTTAGGGTCTACCGGCTCCTACAATGAGCAGTTCTTC

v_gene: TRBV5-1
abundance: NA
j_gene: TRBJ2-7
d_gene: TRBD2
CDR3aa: CASSLLTSGPPYEQYF
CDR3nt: TGCGCCAGCAGCTTGCTCACTAGCGGGCCGCCCTACGAGCAGTACTTC